This TCR beta chain is from a study of radiotherapy plus CTLA-4 blockade in lung cancer. Study-level information: Among patients, about 20% showed objective responses, and about 30% had disease control.

The CDR3 loop spans 14 amino acids. The V and J ends lost 3 bases and 8 bases, in that order; junction bases with no gene match: 12. CDR1 is GTSNPN, CDR2 SVGIG, per germline (reference sequence). Study-level results: Strongest reported response predictors: early blood clone changes and post-radiation interferon-beta. Among blood TCR repertoires after radiotherapy plus ipilimumab, tumor-derived clones expanded.

A note on this clone: What it recognizes is unknown.

Using immunoSEQ multiplex PCR, the repertoire was profiled, and TCRdb retains in-frame clones only, with some absent. The sample records roughly 88,000 clones, 80% to 90% being singletons. Those with chemo-refractory metastatic non-small-cell lung cancer were treated with focal radiation combined with CTLA-4 blockade using ipilimumab. This sequence originates from a human donor with non-small cell lung cancer who had stable disease on radiotherapy plus ipilimumab. The chain is built from TRBV30 and TRBJ1-2, with 7 nucleotides matching TRBD1. The specimen was peripheral blood, collected from a patient treated with radiotherapy plus ipilimumab. The chain's CDR3 is CAWSLVGGLGGYTF. DNA for the CDR3: TGTGCCTGGAGCCTGGTAGGGGGCTTAGGGGGCTACACCTTC.